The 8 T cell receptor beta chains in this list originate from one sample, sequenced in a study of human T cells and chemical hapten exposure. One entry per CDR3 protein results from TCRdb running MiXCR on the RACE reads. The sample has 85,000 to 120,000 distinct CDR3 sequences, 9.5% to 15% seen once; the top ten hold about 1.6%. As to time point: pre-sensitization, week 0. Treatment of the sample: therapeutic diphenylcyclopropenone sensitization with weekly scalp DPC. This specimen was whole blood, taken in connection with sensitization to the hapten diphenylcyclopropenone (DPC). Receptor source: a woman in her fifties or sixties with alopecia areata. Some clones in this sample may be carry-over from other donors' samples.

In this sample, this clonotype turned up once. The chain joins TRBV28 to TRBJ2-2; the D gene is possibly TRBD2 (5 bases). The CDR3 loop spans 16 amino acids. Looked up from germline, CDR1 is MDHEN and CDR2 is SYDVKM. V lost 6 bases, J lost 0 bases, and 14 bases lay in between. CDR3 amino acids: CASRNPGSSNTGELFF. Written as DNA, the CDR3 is TGTGCCAGCAGAAACCCGGGATCTTCGAACACCGGGGAGCTGTTTTTT.

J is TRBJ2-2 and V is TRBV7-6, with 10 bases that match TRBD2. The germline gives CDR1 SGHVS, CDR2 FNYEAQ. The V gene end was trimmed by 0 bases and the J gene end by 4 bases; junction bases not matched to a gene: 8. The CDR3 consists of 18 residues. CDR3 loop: CASSLASLAGVGTGELFF. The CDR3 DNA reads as TGTGCCAGCAGCTTAGCTTCCCTAGCGGGAGTGGGCACCGGGGAGCTGTTTTTT.

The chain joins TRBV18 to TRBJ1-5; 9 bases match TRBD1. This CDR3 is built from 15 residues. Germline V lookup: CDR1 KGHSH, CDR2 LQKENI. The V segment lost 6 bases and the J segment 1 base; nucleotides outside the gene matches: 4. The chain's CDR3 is CASSRTGASNQPQHF. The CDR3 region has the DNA TGTGCCAGCTCCCGGACAGGGGCGAGCAATCAGCCCCAGCATTTT.

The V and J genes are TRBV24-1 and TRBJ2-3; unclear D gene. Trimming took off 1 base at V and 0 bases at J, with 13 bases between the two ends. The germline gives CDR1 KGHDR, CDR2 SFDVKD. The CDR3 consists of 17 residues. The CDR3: CATSDFPGRRSTDTQYF. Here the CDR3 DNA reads TGTGCCACCAGTGATTTCCCCGGACGGAGAAGCACAGATACGCAGTATTTT.

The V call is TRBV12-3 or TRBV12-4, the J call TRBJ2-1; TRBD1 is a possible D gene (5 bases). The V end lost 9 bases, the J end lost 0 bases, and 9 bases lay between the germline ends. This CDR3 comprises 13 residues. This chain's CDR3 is CASRQSSYNEQFF. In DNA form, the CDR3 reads TGTGCCAGTCGACAGAGCTCCTACAATGAGCAGTTCTTC.

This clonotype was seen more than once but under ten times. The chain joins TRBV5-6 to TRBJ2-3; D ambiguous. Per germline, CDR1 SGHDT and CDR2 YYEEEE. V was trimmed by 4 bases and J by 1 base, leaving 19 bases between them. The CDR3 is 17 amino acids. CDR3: CASSPLDPRGGTDTQYF. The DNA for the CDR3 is TGTGCCAGCAGCCCTCTTGACCCTCGAGGAGGCACAGATACGCAGTATTTT.

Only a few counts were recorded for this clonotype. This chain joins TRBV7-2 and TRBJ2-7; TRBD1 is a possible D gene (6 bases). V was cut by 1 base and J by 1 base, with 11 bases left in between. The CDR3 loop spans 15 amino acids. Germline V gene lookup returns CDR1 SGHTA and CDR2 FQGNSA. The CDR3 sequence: CASSLGHRASYEQYF. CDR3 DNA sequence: TGTGCCAGCAGCTTAGGGCACAGGGCTTCCTACGAGCAGTACTTC.

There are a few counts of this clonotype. The CDR3 reads CASSLGLAGRRGTDTQYF. The DNA for the CDR3 is TGTGCCAGCAGCCTGGGACTAGCGGGACGTCGCGGCACAGATACGCAGTATTTT. The V call is TRBV7-9, the J call TRBJ2-3; 13 nucleotides match TRBD2. Germline V gene lookup returns CDR1 SEHNR and CDR2 FQNEAQ (reference sequence). Germline trimming cut 5 bases from V and 1 base from J; bases unmatched to any gene: 9. This CDR3 is 18 amino acids long.